This TCR beta chain was sequenced in a study of CD8+CD57+ T cells in acquired aplastic anemia. The CDR3 has 13 residues. V lost 6 bases and J lost 3; bases outside the gene matches: 3. From germline, CDR1 is SNHLY and CDR2 FYNNEI. TCR beta VDJ combinations and CDR3 sequences were profiled from genomic DNA. In TCRdb, the reads were re-called with MiXCR into one record per CDR3 protein. The data contain 200,000 to 250,000 distinct CDR3 sequences, 61% of them singletons. Sequences were obtained from sorted CD4+, CD8+, or CD8+CD57+ T cells (not recorded which) from PBMCs. This receptor was obtained from a human donor in good health. The chain has TRBV2 and TRBJ2-5, with 8 bases that match TRBD1. CDR3 region: CASRPTGEETQYF. The CDR3 region has the DNA TGTGCCAGCAGACCGACAGGGGAAGAGACCCAGTACTTC.